Below, one T cell receptor (beta chain) is given with its context. This may stem from a read error, because a much larger clone lies one nucleotide away. From RNA, the CDR3 regions of TCR beta chains were amplified and sequenced. HTBI-primed RT-PCR formed the first round, and a multiplex PCR formed the second. TCRdb reprocessed the multiplex PCR reads via MiXCR and lists one record per CDR3 protein. The data hold almost 750,000 distinct CDR3 sequences, with 40% observed a single time. These data come from a study of Graves' ophthalmopathy and Graves' hyperthyroidism. The CDR3 contains 14 residues. Trimming stripped 6 bases from V and 2 bases from J, with 10 bases between. Germline V lookup: CDR1 KGHDR, CDR2 SFDVKD.

The origin of this receptor is an adult man with Graves' ophthalmopathy. The material sequenced was peripheral blood. V is TRBV24-1 and J is TRBJ1-5, with D unresolved. The CDR3 region is CATSSSQGNQPQHF. The CDR3 DNA sequence: TGTGCCACCAGTTCCTCACAAGGCAATCAGCCCCAGCATTTT.